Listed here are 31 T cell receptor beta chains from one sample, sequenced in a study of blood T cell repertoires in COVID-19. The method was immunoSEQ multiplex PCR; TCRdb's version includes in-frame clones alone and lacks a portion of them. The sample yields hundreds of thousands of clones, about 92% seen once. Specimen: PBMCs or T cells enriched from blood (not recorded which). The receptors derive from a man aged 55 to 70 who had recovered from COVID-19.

The CDR3 region has the DNA TGTGCCTGCCACAGGGGCACGAACACTGAAGCTTTCTTT. It encodes CACHRGTNTEAFF. The chain employs TRBV19 and TRBJ1-1, with 7 bases fitting TRBD1. V shed 11 bases and J 1 base; nucleotides not matched to a gene: 7. The CDR3 length is 13 residues. Germline CDR1 and CDR2: LNHDA and SQIVND (reference sequence).

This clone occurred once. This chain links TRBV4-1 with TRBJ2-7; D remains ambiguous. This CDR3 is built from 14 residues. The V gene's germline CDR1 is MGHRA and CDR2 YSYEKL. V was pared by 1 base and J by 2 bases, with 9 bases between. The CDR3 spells CASSQARPPYEQYF. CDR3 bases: TGCGCCAGCAGCCAAGCTAGGCCCCCCTACGAGCAGTACTTC.

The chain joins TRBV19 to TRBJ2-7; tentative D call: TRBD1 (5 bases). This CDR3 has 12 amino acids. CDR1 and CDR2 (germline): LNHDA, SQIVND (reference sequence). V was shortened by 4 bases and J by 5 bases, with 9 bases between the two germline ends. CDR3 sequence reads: CASSSRGHEQYF. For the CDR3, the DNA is TGTGCCAGTAGTAGTAGGGGCCACGAGCAGTACTTC.

The CDR3 DNA is TGTGCCACCAGTGATTTCGAAGGGCTAGCGGGAGAATACAATGAGCAGTTCTTC. This codes for CATSDFEGLAGEYNEQFF. The chain is built from TRBV24-1 and TRBJ2-1; 10 positions match TRBD2. The CDR3 spans 18 residues. Germline values: CDR1 KGHDR, CDR2 SFDVKD. V lost 1 base, J lost 4 bases, and 9 bases stayed unmatched.

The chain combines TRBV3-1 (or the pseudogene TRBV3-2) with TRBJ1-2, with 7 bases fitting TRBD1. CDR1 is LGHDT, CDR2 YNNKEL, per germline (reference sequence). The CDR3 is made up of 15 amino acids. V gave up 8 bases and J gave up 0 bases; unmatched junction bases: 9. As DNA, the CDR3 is TGTGCCAGCCGGAGACAGGGTTCGTCTAACTATGGCTACACCTTC. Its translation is CASRRQGSSNYGYTF.

Written as DNA, the CDR3 is TGTGCCAGCAGCCAAGGACAGCCGCTTTCTGGAAACACCATATATTTT. It translates to CASSQGQPLSGNTIYF. The chain is built from TRBV7-9 and TRBJ1-3; weak D call: TRBD1 (6 bases). The V end lost 5 bases, the J end lost 1 base, and 15 bases lay between the germline ends. This CDR3 has 16 residues. Germline CDR1 reads SEHNR; CDR2 reads FQNEAQ (reference sequence).

CDR3 sequence reads: CASRPFTATPYEQYF. CDR3 nucleotides: TGTGCCAGCAGGCCGTTTACAGCTACTCCCTACGAGCAGTACTTC. The chain combines TRBV6-5 with TRBJ2-7; D gene unclear. Trimming shortened V by 6 bases and J by 2 bases, and 17 bases separated the two germline ends. Germline CDR1 MNHEY, CDR2 SVGAGI. CDR3 length: 15 residues.

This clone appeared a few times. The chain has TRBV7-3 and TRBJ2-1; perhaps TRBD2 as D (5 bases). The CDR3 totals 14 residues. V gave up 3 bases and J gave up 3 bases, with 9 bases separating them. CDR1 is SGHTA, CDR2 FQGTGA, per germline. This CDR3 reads CASSFGEIYNEQFF. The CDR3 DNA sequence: TGTGCCAGCAGCTTTGGGGAGATCTACAATGAGCAGTTCTTC.

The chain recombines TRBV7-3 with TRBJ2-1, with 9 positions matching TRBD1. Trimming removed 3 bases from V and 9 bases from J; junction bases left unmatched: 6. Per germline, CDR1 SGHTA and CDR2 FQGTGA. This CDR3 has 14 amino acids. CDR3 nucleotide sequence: TGTGCCAGCAGCTTTTTAGGGACAGGGAGTGAGCAGTTCTTC. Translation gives CASSFLGTGSEQFF.

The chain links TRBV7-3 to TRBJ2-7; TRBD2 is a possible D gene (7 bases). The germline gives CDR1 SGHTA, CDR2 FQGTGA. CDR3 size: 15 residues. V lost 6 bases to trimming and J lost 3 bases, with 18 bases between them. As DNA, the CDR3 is TGTGCCAGCAGTCCTACCGGGGGGCAAGGCTACGAGCAGTACTTC. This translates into CASSPTGGQGYEQYF. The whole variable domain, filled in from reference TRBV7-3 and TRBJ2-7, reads GAGVSQTPSNKVTEKGKYVELRCDPISGHTALYWYRQSLGQGPEFLIYFQGTGAADDSGLPNDRFFAVRPEGSVSTLKIQRTERGDSAVYLCASSPTGGQGYEQYFGPGTRLTVT.

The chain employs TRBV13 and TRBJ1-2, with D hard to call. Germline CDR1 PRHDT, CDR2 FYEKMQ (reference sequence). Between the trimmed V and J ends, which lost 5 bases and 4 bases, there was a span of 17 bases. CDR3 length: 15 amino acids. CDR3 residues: CASSPREFSFYGYTF. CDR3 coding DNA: TGTGCCAGCAGCCCCCGCGAGTTCTCCTTCTATGGCTACACCTTC. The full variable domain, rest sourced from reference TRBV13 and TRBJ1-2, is AAGVIQSPRHLIKEKRETATLKCYPIPRHDTVYWYQQGPGQDPQFLISFYEKMQSDKGSIPDRFSAQQFSDYHSELNMSSLELGDSALYFCASSPREFSFYGYTFGSGTRLTVV.

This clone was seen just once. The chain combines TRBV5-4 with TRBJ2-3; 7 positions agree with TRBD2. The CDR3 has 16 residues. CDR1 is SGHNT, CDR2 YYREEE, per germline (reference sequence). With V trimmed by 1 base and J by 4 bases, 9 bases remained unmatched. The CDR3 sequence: CASSLLGGGPSDTQYF. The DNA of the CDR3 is TGTGCCAGCAGCTTGCTGGGGGGAGGGCCGTCAGATACGCAGTATTTT.

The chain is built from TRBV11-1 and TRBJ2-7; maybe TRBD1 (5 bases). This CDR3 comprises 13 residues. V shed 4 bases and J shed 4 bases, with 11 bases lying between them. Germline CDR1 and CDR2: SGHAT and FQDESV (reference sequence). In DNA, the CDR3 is TGTGCCAGCAGCTCCTTGGGGCGATACGAGCAGTACTTC. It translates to CASSSLGRYEQYF.

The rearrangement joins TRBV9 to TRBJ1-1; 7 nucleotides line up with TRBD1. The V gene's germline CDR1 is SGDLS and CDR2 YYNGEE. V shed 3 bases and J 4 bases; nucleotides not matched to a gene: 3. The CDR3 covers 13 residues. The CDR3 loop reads CASSEAGGTEAFF. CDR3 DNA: TGTGCCAGCAGCGAAGCAGGGGGCACTGAAGCTTTCTTT. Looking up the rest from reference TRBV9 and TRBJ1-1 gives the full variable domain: DSGVTQTPKHLITATGQRVTLRCSPRSGDLSVYWYQQSLDQGLQFLIQYYNGEERAKGNILERFSAQQFPDLHSELNLSSLELGDSALYFCASSEAGGTEAFFGQGTRLTVV.

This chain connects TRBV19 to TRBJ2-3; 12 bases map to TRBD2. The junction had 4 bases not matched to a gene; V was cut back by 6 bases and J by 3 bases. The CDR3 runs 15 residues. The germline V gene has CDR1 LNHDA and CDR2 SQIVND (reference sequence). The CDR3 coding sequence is TGTGCCAGTAGCAGGACTAGCGGGATTACAGATACGCAGTATTTT. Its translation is CASSRTSGITDTQYF.

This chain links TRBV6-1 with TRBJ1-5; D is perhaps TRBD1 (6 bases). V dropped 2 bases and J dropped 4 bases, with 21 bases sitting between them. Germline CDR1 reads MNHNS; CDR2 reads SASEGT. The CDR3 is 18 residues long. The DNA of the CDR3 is TGTGCCAGCAGTGAAAAGCCCCCGACAGGTCCCAAAAATCAGCCCCAGCATTTT. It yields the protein CASSEKPPTGPKNQPQHF.

The CDR3 region is CASSRDKNRAFF. The CDR3 DNA reads TGTGCCAGCAGCCGAGATAAGAATCGGGCTTTCTTT. The rearrangement uses TRBV3-1 (or the pseudogene TRBV3-2) and TRBJ1-1; no clear D. The V end lost 4 bases, the J end lost 11 bases, and 14 bases lay between the germline ends. This CDR3 is 12 amino acids long. From germline, CDR1 is LGHDT and CDR2 YNNKEL (reference sequence).

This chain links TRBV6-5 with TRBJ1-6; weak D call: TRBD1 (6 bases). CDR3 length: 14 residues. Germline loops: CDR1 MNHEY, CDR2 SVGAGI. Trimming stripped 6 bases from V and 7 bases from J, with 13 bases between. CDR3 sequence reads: CASRPGQHNSPLHF. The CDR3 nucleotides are TGTGCCAGCAGACCGGGACAACACAATTCACCCCTCCACTTT.

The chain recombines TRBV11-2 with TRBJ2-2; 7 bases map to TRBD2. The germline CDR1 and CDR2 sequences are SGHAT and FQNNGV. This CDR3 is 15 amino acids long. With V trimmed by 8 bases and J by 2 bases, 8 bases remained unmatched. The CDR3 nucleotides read TGTGCCAGCCGGGCCTCGGGACTAAACACCGGGGAGCTGTTTTTT. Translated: CASRASGLNTGELFF.

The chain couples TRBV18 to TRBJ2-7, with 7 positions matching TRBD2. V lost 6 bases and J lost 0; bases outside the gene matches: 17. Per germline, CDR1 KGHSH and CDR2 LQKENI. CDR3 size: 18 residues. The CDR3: CASSPSPISSGASYEQYF. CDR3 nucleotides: TGTGCCAGCTCGCCATCACCCATCTCTAGCGGCGCCTCCTACGAGCAGTACTTC.

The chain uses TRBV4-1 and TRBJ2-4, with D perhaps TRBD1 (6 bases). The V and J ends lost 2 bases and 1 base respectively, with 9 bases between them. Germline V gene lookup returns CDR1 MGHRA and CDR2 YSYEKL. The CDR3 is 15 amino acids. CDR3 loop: CASSQPQGAKNIQYF. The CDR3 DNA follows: TGCGCCAGCAGCCAACCGCAGGGGGCCAAAAACATTCAGTACTTC.

The CDR3 DNA reads TGTGCCAGCAGCATGGGACTAGCGGAAACAGATACGCAGTATTTT. Translation: CASSMGLAETDTQYF. The chain couples TRBV13 to TRBJ2-3; 11 nucleotides agree with TRBD2. Germline CDR1 PRHDT, CDR2 FYEKMQ (reference sequence). The CDR3 consists of 15 residues. V shed 5 bases, J shed 3 bases, and the junction held 4 bases outside the gene matches.

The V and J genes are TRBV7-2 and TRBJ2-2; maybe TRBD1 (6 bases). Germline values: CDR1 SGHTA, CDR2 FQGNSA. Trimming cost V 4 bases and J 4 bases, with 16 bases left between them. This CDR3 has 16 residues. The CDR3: CASSSNRDIGTGELFF. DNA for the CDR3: TGTGCCAGCAGCTCCAACCGGGACATTGGCACCGGGGAGCTGTTTTTT.

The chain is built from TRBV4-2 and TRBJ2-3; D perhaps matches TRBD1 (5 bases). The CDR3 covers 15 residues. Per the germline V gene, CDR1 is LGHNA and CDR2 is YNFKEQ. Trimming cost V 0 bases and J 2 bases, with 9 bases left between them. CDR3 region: CASSQEDIPTDTQYF. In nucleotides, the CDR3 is TGTGCCAGCAGCCAAGAGGACATACCCACAGATACGCAGTATTTT.

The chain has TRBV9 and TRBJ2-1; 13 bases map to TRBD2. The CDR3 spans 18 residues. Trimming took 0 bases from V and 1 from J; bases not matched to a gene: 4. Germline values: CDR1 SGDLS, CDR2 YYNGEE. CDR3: CASSVGTSGGASYNEQFF. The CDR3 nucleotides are TGTGCCAGCAGCGTAGGTACTAGCGGGGGGGCTTCCTACAATGAGCAGTTCTTC.

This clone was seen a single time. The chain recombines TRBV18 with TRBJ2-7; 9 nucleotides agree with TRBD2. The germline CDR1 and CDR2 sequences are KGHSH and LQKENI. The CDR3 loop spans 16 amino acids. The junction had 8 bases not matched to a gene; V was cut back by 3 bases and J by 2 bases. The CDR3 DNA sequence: TGTGCCAGCTCACCGCAGACTAGCGGCATGACCTACGAGCAGTACTTC. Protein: CASSPQTSGMTYEQYF.

For the CDR3, the DNA is TGTGCCAGTGGACCGGGACAATTTTTTGCGCAGCCCCAGCATTTT. This encodes CASGPGQFFAQPQHF. V gene TRBV19 combines with J gene TRBJ1-5; TRBD1 might be the D (6 bases). This CDR3 is 15 amino acids long. Germline CDR1 reads LNHDA; CDR2 reads SQIVND (reference sequence). Between the trimmed V and J ends, which lost 8 bases and 7 bases, there was a span of 21 bases.

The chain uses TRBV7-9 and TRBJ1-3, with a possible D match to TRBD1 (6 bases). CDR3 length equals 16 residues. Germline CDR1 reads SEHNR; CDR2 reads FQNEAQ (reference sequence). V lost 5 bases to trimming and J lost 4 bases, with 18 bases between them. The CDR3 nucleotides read TGTGCCAGCAGCATCGCCCCCGGGACATCAGGAAACACCATATATTTT. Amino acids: CASSIAPGTSGNTIYF.

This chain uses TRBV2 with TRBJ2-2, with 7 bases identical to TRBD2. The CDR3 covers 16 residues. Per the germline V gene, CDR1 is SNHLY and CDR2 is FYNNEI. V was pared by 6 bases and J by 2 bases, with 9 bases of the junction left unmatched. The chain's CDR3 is CASRRGGTINTGELFF. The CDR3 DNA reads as TGTGCCAGCAGGCGCGGGGGTACTATTAACACCGGGGAGCTGTTTTTT.

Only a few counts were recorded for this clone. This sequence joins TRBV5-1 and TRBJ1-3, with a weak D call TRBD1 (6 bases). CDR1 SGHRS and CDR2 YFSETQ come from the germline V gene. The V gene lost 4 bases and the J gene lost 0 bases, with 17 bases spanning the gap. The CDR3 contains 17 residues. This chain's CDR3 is CASSAKPGQNSGNTIYF. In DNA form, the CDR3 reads TGCGCCAGCAGCGCAAAACCCGGACAGAACTCTGGAAACACCATATATTTT.

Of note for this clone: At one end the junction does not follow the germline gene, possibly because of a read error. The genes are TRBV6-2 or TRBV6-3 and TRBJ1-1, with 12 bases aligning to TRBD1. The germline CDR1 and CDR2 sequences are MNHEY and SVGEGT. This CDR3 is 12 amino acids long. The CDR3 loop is CASSYGTGGPSF. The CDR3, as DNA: TGTGCCAGCAGTTACGGGACAGGGGGCCCCTCGTTT.